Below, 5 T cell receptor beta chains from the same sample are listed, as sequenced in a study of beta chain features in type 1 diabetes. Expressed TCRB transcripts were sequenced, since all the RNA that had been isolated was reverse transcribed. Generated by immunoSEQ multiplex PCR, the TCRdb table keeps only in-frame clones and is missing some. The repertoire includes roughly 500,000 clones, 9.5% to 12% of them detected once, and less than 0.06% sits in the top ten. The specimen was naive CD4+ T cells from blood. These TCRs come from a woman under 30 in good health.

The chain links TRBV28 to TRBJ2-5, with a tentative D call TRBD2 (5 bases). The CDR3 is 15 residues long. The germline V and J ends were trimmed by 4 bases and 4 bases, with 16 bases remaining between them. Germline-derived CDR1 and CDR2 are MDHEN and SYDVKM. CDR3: CASSSPDFSRETQYF. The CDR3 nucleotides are TGTGCCAGCAGTTCCCCGGACTTCAGTCGAGAGACCCAGTACTTC.

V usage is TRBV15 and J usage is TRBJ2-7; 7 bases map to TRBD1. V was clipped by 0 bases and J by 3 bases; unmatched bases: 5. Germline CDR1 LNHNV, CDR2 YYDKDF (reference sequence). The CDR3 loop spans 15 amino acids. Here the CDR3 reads CATSRDPRGYYEQYF. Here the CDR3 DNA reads TGTGCCACCAGCAGAGATCCCAGGGGGTACTACGAGCAGTACTTC. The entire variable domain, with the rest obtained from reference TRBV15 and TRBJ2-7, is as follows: DAMVIQNPRYQVTQFGKPVTLSCSQTLNHNVMYWYQQKSSQAPKLLFHYYDKDFNNEADTPDNFQSRRPNTSFCFLDIRSPGLGDTAMYLCATSRDPRGYYEQYFGPGTRLTVT.

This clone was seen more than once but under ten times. The CDR3 sequence is CASSLRGPGEKLFF. The CDR3 DNA follows: TGTGCCAGCAGTTTGCGGGGGCCAGGGGAAAAACTGTTTTTT. The V gene is TRBV27, the J gene TRBJ1-4; weak D call: TRBD1 (6 bases). In germline, CDR1 is MNHEY, CDR2 SMNVEV (reference sequence). V shed 3 bases and J shed 8 bases, with 13 bases lying between them. The CDR3 covers 14 residues. Supplemented by reference TRBV27 and TRBJ1-4, the full variable domain reads EAQVTQNPRYLITVTGKKLTVTCSQNMNHEYMSWYRQDPGLGLRQIYYSMNVEVTDKGDVPEGYKVSRKEKRNFPLILESPSPNQTSLYFCASSLRGPGEKLFFGSGTQLSVL.

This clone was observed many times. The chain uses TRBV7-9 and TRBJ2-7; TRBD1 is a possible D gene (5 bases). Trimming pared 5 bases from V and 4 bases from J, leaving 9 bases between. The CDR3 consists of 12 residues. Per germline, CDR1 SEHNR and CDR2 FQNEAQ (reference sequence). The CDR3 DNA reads TGTGCCAGCAGCGCGGCAGGGTACGAGCAGTACGTC. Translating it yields CASSAAGYEQYV.

CDR3 sequence: CASSYPQGNRSSTDTQYF. CDR3 DNA: TGTGCCAGCAGTTATCCCCAGGGGAACAGGTCGAGCACAGATACGCAGTATTTT. This sequence joins TRBV6-7 and TRBJ2-3, with a tentative D call TRBD1 (6 bases). TRBV6-7 is an ORF; its function is uncertain. CDR3 length: 18 residues. V lost 3 bases and J 0 bases, leaving 19 bases between the germline ends.